This record concerns one T cell receptor (beta chain) sequence. As yet, its antigen is unknown. The CDR3 covers 13 residues. Germline V gene lookup returns CDR1 MNHEY and CDR2 SMNVEV (reference sequence). V lost 8 bases, J lost 1 base, and 11 bases lay in between. Time point given: week 11, during vaccination. The content of each vaccine dose was 300 ug of mutant IDH1 20-mer peptide, and topical imiquimod accompanied it. In every donor, the tumor was a new WHO grade 3 or 4 IDH1-mutant, ATRX-lost astrocytoma. The data originate from a study of a mutant IDH1 vaccine in newly diagnosed glioma. Clones were read by immunoSEQ multiplex PCR, and TCRdb kept only the in-frame ones, dropping some. The repertoire has 95,000 to 120,000 clones, roughly 90% of them found once; the top ten carry roughly 0.61%. Study outcomes and limitations: Top peripheral T cell clonotype shifts appeared unrelated to pseudoprogression. Across multiple MHC alleles, over 90% of patients had vaccine-induced responses.

This receptor was obtained from a woman aged 45-65 years with glioma. Sequencing was performed on PBMCs, taken from a glioma patient whose treatment included an IDH1 peptide vaccine. The chain recombines TRBV27 with TRBJ1-1; D remains ambiguous. CDR3 nucleotide sequence: TGTGCCAGCGGGCCAAGTCCGAACACTGAAGCTTTCTTT. This translates into CASGPSPNTEAFF.